These T cell receptor beta chains were read from a single sample in a study of blood T cells in healthy people across ages. TCRdb recomputed calls from the 5' RACE reads with MiXCR, one row per CDR3 protein. Among over 950,000 distinct CDR3 sequences listed, roughly two fifths were seen once. Sequenced material: blood. These receptors were obtained from a man aged 18 to 35 in good health. Both conserved end residues are part of each CDR3. Fields, in order: CDR3 protein, V gene, clone size, J gene. Where a row states a size, it is once, few, many or the class of an expanded clone; other rows omit it.

CDR3 protein: CASSLTETPNQPQHF; V gene: TRBV7-2; clone size: .; J gene: TRBJ1-5
CDR3 protein: CASSLGAPARNEQFF; V gene: TRBV7-2; clone size: .; J gene: TRBJ2-1
CDR3 protein: CASSLRAGTYNEQFF; V gene: TRBV12-3/TRBV12-4; clone size: few; J gene: TRBJ2-1
CDR3 protein: CASRTHLQGASSEAFF; V gene: TRBV6-2/TRBV6-3; clone size: few; J gene: TRBJ1-1
CDR3 protein: CASSYSKSDRQETQYF; V gene: TRBV6-2/TRBV6-3; clone size: .; J gene: TRBJ2-5
CDR3 protein: CANEGDSFPRTDTQYF; V gene: TRBV4-3; clone size: .; J gene: TRBJ2-3
CDR3 protein: CSATRSVAGNTIYF; V gene: TRBV20-1; clone size: few; J gene: TRBJ1-3
CDR3 protein: CASSTGPGEKLFF; V gene: TRBV18; clone size: once; J gene: TRBJ1-4
CDR3 protein: CASSCEYWTPWNTEAFF; V gene: TRBV12-3/TRBV12-4; clone size: .; J gene: TRBJ1-1
CDR3 protein: CASSRTPGAFF; V gene: TRBV12-3/TRBV12-4; clone size: few; J gene: TRBJ1-1
CDR3 protein: CASSQVPGQLGEQYF; V gene: TRBV4-2; clone size: .; J gene: .
CDR3 protein: CSAIGVLASPYNERFF; V gene: TRBV20-1; clone size: .; J gene: TRBJ2-1
CDR3 protein: CASSLGGTGGNIQYF; V gene: TRBV7-2; clone size: .; J gene: TRBJ2-4
CDR3 protein: CASSLARNYGYTF; V gene: TRBV12-3/TRBV12-4; clone size: many; J gene: TRBJ1-2
CDR3 protein: CASSQDKTGSNEQFF; V gene: TRBV4-3; clone size: .; J gene: TRBJ2-1
CDR3 protein: CSASRGMETQYF; V gene: TRBV20-1; clone size: once; J gene: .
CDR3 protein: CATSDVVGEQFF; V gene: TRBV24-1; clone size: .; J gene: TRBJ2-1
CDR3 protein: CASSSLAGDTEAFF; V gene: TRBV28; clone size: once; J gene: TRBJ1-1
CDR3 protein: CASSSKAQIGDHNEKLFF; V gene: TRBV9; clone size: .; J gene: TRBJ1-4
CDR3 protein: CAIIGGWFQPQHF; V gene: TRBV10-3; clone size: few; J gene: TRBJ1-5
CDR3 protein: CASSLSQGQGTEAFF; V gene: TRBV5-1; clone size: .; J gene: TRBJ1-1
CDR3 protein: CSASEWGQGAAEAFF; V gene: TRBV20-1; clone size: few; J gene: TRBJ1-1
CDR3 protein: CSVESGGGSEGEQFF; V gene: TRBV29-1; clone size: .; J gene: TRBJ2-1
CDR3 protein: CAIRGLAATDTQYF; V gene: TRBV10-3; clone size: .; J gene: TRBJ2-3
CDR3 protein: CASSLAGSGNNQPQHF; V gene: TRBV7-9; clone size: few; J gene: TRBJ1-5
CDR3 protein: CSARPVEVPLHF; V gene: TRBV20-1; clone size: .; J gene: TRBJ1-6
CDR3 protein: CASSLRGIRDRIGHYEQYF; V gene: TRBV27; clone size: .; J gene: .
CDR3 protein: CASSFDRKGNIQYF; V gene: TRBV27; clone size: few; J gene: TRBJ2-4
CDR3 protein: CASGLEESNTEAFF; V gene: TRBV12-5; clone size: few; J gene: TRBJ1-1
CDR3 protein: CSALRVAEAFF; V gene: TRBV20-1; clone size: many; J gene: TRBJ1-1
CDR3 protein: CSARGSGQPQHF; V gene: TRBV20-1; clone size: few; J gene: TRBJ1-5
CDR3 protein: CASSNRGSYNERYF; V gene: TRBV6-5; clone size: .; J gene: TRBJ2-1
CDR3 protein: CASSLTKSSYNSPLHF; V gene: TRBV7-2; clone size: few; J gene: TRBJ1-6
CDR3 protein: CAISESRGNYNSPLHF; V gene: TRBV10-3; clone size: few; J gene: TRBJ1-6
CDR3 protein: CASSFATGGQYEQYF; V gene: TRBV12-3/TRBV12-4; clone size: .; J gene: TRBJ2-7
CDR3 protein: CASSLGDTYYEQYF; V gene: TRBV7-9; clone size: few; J gene: TRBJ2-7
CDR3 protein: CAGSLAGHEQFF; V gene: TRBV7-2; clone size: .; J gene: TRBJ2-1
CDR3 protein: CASMMNTEAFF; V gene: TRBV6-2/TRBV6-3; clone size: .; J gene: TRBJ1-1
CDR3 protein: CATSGADTQYF; V gene: TRBV24-1; clone size: .; J gene: TRBJ2-3
CDR3 protein: CAISLGGGPDTQYF; V gene: TRBV10-3; clone size: few; J gene: TRBJ2-3
CDR3 protein: CASSKAGGTGPKNSPLHF; V gene: TRBV21-1; clone size: .; J gene: TRBJ1-6
CDR3 protein: CASSLDYSYNEQYF; V gene: TRBV7-3; clone size: .; J gene: TRBJ2-7
CDR3 protein: CAGSDGTSGVREQYF; V gene: TRBV7-6; clone size: .; J gene: .
CDR3 protein: CSVAEGRLAKNIQYF; V gene: TRBV29-1; clone size: .; J gene: TRBJ2-4
CDR3 protein: CSVRWGANTGELFF; V gene: TRBV29-1; clone size: few; J gene: TRBJ2-2
CDR3 protein: CSARAGTNNSPLHF; V gene: TRBV20-1; clone size: .; J gene: TRBJ1-6
CDR3 protein: CASSWNTQYF; V gene: TRBV12-3/TRBV12-4; clone size: few; J gene: TRBJ2-3
CDR3 protein: CASSLGTGGVNGYTF; V gene: TRBV7-8; clone size: .; J gene: TRBJ1-2
CDR3 protein: CASSLLDQTYNEQYF; V gene: TRBV11-2; clone size: .; J gene: .
CDR3 protein: CASSFEGHSYEQYF; V gene: TRBV5-1; clone size: .; J gene: .
CDR3 protein: CASSYALRDRAADTQYF; V gene: TRBV21-1; clone size: few; J gene: TRBJ2-3
CDR3 protein: CASILDTENTEAFF; V gene: TRBV5-1; clone size: few; J gene: TRBJ1-1
CDR3 protein: CASSLAREDYGYTF; V gene: TRBV5-1; clone size: .; J gene: TRBJ1-2
CDR3 protein: CSVWDRQETQYF; V gene: TRBV29-1; clone size: few; J gene: TRBJ2-5
CDR3 protein: CATSEQGTGPYEQYF; V gene: TRBV24-1; clone size: .; J gene: .